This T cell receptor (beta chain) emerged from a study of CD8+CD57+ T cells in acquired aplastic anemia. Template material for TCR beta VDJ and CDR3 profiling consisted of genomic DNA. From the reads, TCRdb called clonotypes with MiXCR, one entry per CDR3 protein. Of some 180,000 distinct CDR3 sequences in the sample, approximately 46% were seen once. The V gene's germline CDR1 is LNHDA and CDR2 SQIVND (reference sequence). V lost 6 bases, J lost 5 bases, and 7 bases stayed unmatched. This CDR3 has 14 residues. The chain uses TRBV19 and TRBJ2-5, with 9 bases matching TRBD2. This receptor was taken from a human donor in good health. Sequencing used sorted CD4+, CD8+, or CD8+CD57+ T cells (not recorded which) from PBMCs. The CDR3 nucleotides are TGTGCCAGTAGAGTAGCGGGAGAGGGGGAGACCCAGTACTTC. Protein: CASRVAGEGETQYF.